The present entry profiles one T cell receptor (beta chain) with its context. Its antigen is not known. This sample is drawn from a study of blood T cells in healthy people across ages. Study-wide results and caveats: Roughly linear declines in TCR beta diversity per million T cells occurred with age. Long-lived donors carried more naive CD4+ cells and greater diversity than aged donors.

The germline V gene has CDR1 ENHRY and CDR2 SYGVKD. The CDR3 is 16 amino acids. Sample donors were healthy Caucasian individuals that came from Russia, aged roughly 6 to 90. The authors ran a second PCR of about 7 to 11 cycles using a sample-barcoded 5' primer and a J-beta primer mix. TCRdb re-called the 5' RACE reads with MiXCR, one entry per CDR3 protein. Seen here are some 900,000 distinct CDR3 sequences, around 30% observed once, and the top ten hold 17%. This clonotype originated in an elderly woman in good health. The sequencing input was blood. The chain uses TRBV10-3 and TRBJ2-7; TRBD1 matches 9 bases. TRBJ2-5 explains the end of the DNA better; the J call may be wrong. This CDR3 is CAISNGRTGALETQYF. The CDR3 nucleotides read TGTGCCATTAGCAATGGCAGGACAGGGGCCCTAGAGACCCAGTACTTC.